The 8 T cell receptor beta chains presented below share a single source sample, sequenced in a study of T cells after yellow fever vaccination. Each CDR3 protein is one row after TCRdb ran MiXCR on the 5' RACE reads. Of approximately 450,000 distinct CDR3 sequences listed, roughly a sixth are singletons. Sequencing was performed on PBMCs, taken before the yellow fever booster vaccination. The origin of the receptors is a man aged 18 to 35 who received the YFV17D yellow fever vaccine.

This clonotype occurred a few times. The chain recombines TRBV5-6 with TRBJ2-3; possible D gene TRBD1, 6 bases. The V gene lost 0 bases and the J gene lost 1 base, with 12 bases spanning the gap. CDR1 and CDR2 from the germline V gene are SGHDT and YYEEEE. The CDR3 consists of 16 residues. As DNA, the CDR3 is TGTGCCAGCAGCTTGGAGCTGTCAGGGGGCACAGATACGCAGTATTTT. It is translated as CASSLELSGGTDTQYF.

CDR3 nucleotide sequence: TGTGCCAGCAGTTTTCCGACAGGGGGCTACGTTACGCAGTATTTT. It translates to CASSFPTGGYVTQYF. This chain uses TRBV6-5 with TRBJ2-3; 10 bases fit TRBD1. Germline loops: CDR1 MNHEY, CDR2 SVGAGI. V was pared by 4 bases and J by 8 bases, with 9 bases of the junction left unmatched. The length of the CDR3 is 15 residues.

This clonotype turned up a few times. The chain has TRBV7-9 and TRBJ2-5; D is possibly TRBD1 (5 bases). Germline lookup yields CDR1 SEHNR and CDR2 FQNEAQ (reference sequence). The CDR3 consists of 14 residues. Trimming removed 3 bases at V and 7 bases at J, with 15 bases between. CDR3 protein: CASSFGSPRGTQYF. Here the CDR3 DNA reads TGTGCCAGCAGCTTCGGCAGCCCAAGGGGGACCCAGTACTTC. Looking up the rest from reference TRBV7-9 and TRBJ2-5 gives the full variable domain: DTGVSQNPRHKITKRGQNVTFRCDPISEHNRLYWYRQTLGQGPEFLTYFQNEAQLEKSRLLSDRFSAERPKGSFSTLEIQRTEQGDSAMYLCASSFGSPRGTQYFGPGTRLLVL.

The chain has TRBV11-2 and TRBJ1-1; 7 bases line up with TRBD1. The germline CDR1 and CDR2 sequences are SGHAT and FQNNGV. The CDR3 has 16 amino acids. V shed 6 bases, J shed 2 bases, and the junction held 12 bases outside the gene matches. The CDR3 DNA sequence: TGTGCCAGCAGGGGTAAGACAGGGAAGGCCAACACTGAAGCTTTCTTT. Its protein product is CASRGKTGKANTEAFF.

V and J are TRBV7-9 and TRBJ2-2; D is possibly TRBD1 (6 bases). The germline gives CDR1 SEHNR, CDR2 FQNEAQ (reference sequence). The CDR3 runs 15 residues. Trimming took 5 bases from V and 4 from J, leaving 14 bases between them. This CDR3 is CASSQQGLSTGELFF. The CDR3, as DNA: TGTGCCAGCAGCCAACAGGGTCTTAGCACCGGGGAGCTGTTTTTT.

This clonotype has more than one count but fewer than ten. The rearrangement links TRBV20-1 to TRBJ1-5; TRBD1 agrees at 9 bases. CDR1 is DFQATT, CDR2 SNEGSKA, per germline (reference sequence). Germline trimming cut 1 base from V and 2 bases from J; bases unmatched to any gene: 9. This CDR3 is 17 amino acids long. DNA for the CDR3: TGCAGTGCTAGAGGGACAGGGGCCGAAGGTGGCAATCAGCCCCAGCATTTT. Protein sequence: CSARGTGAEGGNQPQHF.

This clonotype has a count of ten or more. A much larger clone lies a single base off, so this may be a read error. The chain has TRBV29-1 and TRBJ1-1, with D possibly TRBD1 on 5 matching bases. The CDR3 extends over 15 amino acids. Trimming removed 4 bases at V and 0 bases at J, with 15 bases between. Germline CDR1 is SQVTM and CDR2 is ANQGSEA. In nucleotides, the CDR3 is TGCAGCGTTGGGCCAGGGTGGGGGATGAACACTGAAGCTTTCTTT. Amino acids: CSVGPGWGMNTEAFF.

This clonotype was picked up a small number of times. The chain links TRBV6-5 to TRBJ1-6, with 8 positions matching TRBD1. CDR3 length: 16 amino acids. Trimming removed 5 bases from V and 10 bases from J; junction bases left unmatched: 13. Looked up from germline, CDR1 is MNHEY and CDR2 is SVGAGI. The CDR3 reads CASSRQIGQGRSPLHF. CDR3 DNA: TGTGCCAGCAGTCGACAAATTGGACAGGGACGATCACCCCTCCACTTT.